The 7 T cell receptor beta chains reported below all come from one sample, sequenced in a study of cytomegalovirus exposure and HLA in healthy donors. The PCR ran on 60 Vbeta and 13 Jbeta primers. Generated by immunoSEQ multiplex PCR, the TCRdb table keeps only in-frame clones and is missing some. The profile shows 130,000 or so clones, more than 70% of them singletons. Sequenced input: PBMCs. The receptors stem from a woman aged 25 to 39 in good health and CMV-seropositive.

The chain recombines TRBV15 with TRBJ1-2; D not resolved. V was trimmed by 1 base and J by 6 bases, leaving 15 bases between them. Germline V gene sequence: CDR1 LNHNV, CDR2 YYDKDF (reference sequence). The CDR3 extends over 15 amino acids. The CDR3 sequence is CATSRVPGLVDGYTF. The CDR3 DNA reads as TGTGCCACCAGCAGAGTTCCCGGACTCGTGGATGGCTACACCTTC.

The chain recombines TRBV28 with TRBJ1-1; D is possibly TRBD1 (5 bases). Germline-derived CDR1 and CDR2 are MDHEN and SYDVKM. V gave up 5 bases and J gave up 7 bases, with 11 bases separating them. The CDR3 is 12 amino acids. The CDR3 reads CASSVAGFEAFF. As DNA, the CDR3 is TGTGCCAGCAGTGTTGCAGGGTTTGAAGCTTTCTTT.

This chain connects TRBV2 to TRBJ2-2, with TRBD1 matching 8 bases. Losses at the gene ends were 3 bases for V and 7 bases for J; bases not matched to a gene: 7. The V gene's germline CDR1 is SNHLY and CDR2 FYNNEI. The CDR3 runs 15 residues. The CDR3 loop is CASSDRGRFDGELFF. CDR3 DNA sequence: TGTGCCAGCAGTGACAGGGGGCGCTTTGACGGGGAGCTGTTTTTT.

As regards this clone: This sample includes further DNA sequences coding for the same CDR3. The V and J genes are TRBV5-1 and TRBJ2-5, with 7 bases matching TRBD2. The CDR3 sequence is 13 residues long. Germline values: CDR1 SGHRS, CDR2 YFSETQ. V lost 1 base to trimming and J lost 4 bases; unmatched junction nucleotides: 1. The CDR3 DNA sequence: TGCGCCAGCAGCTTGCCGGGAGGAGAGACCCAGTACTTC. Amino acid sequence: CASSLPGGETQYF.

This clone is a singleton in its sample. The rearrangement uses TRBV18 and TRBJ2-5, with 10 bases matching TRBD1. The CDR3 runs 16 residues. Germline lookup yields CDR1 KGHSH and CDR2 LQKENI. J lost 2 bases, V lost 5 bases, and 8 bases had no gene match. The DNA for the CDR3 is TGTGCCAGCTCAATAACCCGGGACAGGGGACAAGAGACCCAGTACTTC. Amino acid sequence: CASSITRDRGQETQYF.

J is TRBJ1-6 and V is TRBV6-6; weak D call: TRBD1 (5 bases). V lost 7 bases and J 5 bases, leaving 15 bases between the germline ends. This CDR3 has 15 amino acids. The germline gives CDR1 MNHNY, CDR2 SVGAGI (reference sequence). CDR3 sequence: CASIKDSLNNSPLHF. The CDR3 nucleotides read TGTGCCAGCATTAAAGACAGCTTGAATAATTCACCCCTCCACTTT.

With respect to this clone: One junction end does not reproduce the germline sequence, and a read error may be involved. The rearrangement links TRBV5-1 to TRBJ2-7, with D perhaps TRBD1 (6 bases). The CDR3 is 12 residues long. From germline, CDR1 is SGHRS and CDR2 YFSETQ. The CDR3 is CASSPEGGTTSF. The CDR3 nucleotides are TGCGCCAGCAGCCCAGAAGGGGGTACCACGTCCTTC.